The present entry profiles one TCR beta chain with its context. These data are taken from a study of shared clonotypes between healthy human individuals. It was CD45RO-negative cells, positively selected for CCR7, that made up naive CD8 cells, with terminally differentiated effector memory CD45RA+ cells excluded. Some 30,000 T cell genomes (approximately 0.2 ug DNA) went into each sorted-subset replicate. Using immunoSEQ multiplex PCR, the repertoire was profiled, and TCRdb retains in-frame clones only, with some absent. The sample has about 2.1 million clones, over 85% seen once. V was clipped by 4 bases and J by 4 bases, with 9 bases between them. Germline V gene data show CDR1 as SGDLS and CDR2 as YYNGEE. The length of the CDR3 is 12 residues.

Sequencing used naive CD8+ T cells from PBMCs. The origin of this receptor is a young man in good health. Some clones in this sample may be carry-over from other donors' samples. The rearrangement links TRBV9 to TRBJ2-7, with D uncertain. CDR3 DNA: TGTGCCAGCAGCCTGGACGAGTACGAGCAGTACTTC. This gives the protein CASSLDEYEQYF.